This T cell receptor beta chain emerged from a study of cytomegalovirus exposure and HLA in healthy donors. About the study: It was reported in a later analysis that the roughly 120 validation repertoires used the same platform as the approximately 670 first-cohort repertoires.

Clones were read by immunoSEQ multiplex PCR, and TCRdb kept only the in-frame ones, dropping some. This table holds over 200,000 clones, around 90% found once. Only one count was recorded for this clone. Its antigen is undetermined. Per the germline V gene, CDR1 is SGHRS and CDR2 is YFSETQ. Losses at the gene ends were 0 bases for V and 2 bases for J; bases not matched to a gene: 2. This CDR3 contains 15 residues. While the first cohort had fewer than 850 subjects, the donors belonged to the separate validation cohort of 100 to 150 subjects. Regarding the study as a whole: Later, an analysis found that TCR clusters from the first cohort tended to co-occur in the 120 validation repertoires. Cytomegalovirus-associated TCR beta chains were listed, numbering around 150.

The source is a woman aged 30 to 39 in good health and CMV-seronegative. The rearrangement joins TRBV5-1 to TRBJ2-7, with 10 bases lining up with TRBD2. The sample was PBMCs. The CDR3 nucleotides are TGCGCCAGCAGCTTGGCGCTAGCGGGAGCCTACGAGCAGTACTTC. This gives the protein CASSLALAGAYEQYF. The full variable domain, in which reference TRBV5-1 and TRBJ2-7 provide the parts outside the CDR3, is KAGVTQTPRYLIKTRGQQVTLSCSPISGHRSVSWYQQTPGQGLQFLFEYFSETQRNKGNFPGRFSGRQFSNSRSEMNVSTLELGDSALYLCASSLALAGAYEQYFGPGTRLTVT.